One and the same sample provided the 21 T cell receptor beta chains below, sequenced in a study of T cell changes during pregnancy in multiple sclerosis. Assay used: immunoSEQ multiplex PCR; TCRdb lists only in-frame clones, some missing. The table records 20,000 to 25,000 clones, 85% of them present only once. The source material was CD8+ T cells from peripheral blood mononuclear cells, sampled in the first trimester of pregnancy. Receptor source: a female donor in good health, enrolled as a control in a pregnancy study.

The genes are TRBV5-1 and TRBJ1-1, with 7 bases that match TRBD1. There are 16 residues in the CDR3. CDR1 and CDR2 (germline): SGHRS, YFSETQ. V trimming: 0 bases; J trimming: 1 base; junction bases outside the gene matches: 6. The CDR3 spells CASSLATQGPNTEAFF. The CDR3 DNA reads TGCGCCAGCAGCTTGGCCACACAGGGGCCGAACACTGAAGCTTTCTTT.

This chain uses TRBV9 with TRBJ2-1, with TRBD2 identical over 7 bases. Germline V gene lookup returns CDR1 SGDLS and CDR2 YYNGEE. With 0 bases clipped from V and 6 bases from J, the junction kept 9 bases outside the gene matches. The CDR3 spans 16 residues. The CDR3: CASSVGTGGTVNEQFF. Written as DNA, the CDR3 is TGTGCCAGCAGCGTAGGGACCGGGGGGACCGTCAATGAGCAGTTCTTC.

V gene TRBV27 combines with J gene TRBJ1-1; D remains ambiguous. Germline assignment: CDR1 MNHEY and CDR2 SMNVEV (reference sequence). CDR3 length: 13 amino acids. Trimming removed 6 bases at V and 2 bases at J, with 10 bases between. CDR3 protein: CASRLNLNTEAFF. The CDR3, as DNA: TGTGCCAGCAGACTGAACTTAAACACTGAAGCTTTCTTT.

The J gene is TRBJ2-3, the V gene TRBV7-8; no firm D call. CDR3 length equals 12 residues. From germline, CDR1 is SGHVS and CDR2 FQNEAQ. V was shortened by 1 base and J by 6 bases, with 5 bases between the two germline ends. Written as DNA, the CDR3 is TGTGCCAGCAGCTTAGTGGGCGATACGCAGTATTTT. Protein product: CASSLVGDTQYF.

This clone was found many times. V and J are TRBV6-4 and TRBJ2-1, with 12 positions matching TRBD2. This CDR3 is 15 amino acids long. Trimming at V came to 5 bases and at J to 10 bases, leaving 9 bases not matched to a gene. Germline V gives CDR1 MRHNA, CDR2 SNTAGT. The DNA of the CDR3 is TGTGCCAGCAGTCCGACTAGCGGGAGTGGAGGCGAGCAGTTCTTC. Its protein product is CASSPTSGSGGEQFF.

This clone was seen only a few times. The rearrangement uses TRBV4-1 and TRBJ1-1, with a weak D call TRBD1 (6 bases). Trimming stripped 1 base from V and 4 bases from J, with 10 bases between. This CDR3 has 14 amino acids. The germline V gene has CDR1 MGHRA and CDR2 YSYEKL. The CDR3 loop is CASSQGQAGTEAFF. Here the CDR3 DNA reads TGCGCCAGCAGCCAAGGACAGGCAGGCACTGAAGCTTTCTTT.

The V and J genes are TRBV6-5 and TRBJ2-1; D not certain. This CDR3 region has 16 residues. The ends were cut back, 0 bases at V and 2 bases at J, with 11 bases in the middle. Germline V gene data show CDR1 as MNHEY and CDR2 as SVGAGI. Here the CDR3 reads CASSYSALAPYNEQFF. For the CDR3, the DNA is TGTGCCAGCAGTTACTCGGCCTTAGCCCCCTACAATGAGCAGTTCTTC.

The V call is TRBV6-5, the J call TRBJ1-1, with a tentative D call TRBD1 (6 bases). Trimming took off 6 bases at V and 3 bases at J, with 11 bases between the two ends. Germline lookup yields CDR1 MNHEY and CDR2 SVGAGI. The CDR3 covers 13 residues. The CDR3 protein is CASSPGQYTEAFF. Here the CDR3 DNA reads TGTGCCAGCAGCCCAGGACAGTACACTGAAGCTTTCTTT.

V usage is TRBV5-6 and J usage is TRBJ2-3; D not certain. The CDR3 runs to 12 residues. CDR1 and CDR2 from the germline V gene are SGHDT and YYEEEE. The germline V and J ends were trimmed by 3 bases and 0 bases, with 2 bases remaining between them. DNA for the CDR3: TGTGCCAGCAGCTCTAGCACAGATACGCAGTATTTT. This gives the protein CASSSSTDTQYF.

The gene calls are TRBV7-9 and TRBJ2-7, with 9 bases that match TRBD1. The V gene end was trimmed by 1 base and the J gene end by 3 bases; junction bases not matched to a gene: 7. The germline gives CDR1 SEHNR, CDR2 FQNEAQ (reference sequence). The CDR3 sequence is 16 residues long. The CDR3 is CASSLGTGVSRYEQYF. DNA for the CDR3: TGTGCCAGCAGCTTAGGGACAGGGGTTTCCCGCTACGAGCAGTACTTC.

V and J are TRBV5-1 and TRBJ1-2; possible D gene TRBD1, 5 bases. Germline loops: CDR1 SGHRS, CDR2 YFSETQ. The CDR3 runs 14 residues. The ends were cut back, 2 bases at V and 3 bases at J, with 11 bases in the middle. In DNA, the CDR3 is TGCGCCAGCAGCTTAGAAGACAGCTACTATGGCTACACCTTC. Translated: CASSLEDSYYGYTF.

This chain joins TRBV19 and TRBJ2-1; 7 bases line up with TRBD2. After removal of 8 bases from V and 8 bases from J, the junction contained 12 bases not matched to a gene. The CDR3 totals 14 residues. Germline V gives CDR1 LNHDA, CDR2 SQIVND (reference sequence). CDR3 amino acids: CASLSGTLGDEQFF. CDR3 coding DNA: TGTGCCAGTCTCAGCGGGACCCTAGGGGATGAGCAGTTCTTC.

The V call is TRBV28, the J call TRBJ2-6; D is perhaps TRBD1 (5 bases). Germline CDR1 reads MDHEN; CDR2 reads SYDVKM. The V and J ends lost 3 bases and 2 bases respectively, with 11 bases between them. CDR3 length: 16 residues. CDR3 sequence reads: CASSFRARAGANVLTF. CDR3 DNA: TGTGCCAGCAGTTTCAGGGCGAGAGCTGGGGCCAACGTCCTGACTTTC.

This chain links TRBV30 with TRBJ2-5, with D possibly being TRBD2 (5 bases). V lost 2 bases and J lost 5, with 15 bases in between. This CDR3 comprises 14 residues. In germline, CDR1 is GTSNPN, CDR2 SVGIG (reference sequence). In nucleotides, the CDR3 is TGTGCCTGGAGTCGCAGATCGGGGTTGGAGACCCAGTACTTC. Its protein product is CAWSRRSGLETQYF.

CDR3 region: CASKPPSGANVLTF. The CDR3 DNA sequence: TGTGCCAGCAAGCCACCCTCTGGGGCCAACGTCCTGACTTTC. The chain has TRBV27 and TRBJ2-6; D not resolved. V lost 7 bases, J lost 0 bases, and 7 bases lay in between. The CDR3 has 14 amino acids. CDR1 MNHEY and CDR2 SMNVEV come from the germline V gene (reference sequence).

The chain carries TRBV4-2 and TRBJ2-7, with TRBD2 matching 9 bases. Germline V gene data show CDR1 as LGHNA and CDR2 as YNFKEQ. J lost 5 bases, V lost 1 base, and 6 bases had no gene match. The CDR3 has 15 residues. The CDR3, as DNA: TGTGCCAGCAGCCAAGTTGGGACTAGCCTCGACGAGCAGTACTTC. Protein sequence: CASSQVGTSLDEQYF.

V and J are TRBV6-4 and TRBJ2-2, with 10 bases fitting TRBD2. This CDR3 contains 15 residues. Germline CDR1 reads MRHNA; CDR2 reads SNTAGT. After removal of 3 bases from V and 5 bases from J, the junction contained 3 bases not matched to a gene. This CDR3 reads CASSESSGSTGELFF. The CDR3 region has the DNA TGTGCCAGCAGTGAGTCTAGCGGGAGTACCGGGGAGCTGTTTTTT.

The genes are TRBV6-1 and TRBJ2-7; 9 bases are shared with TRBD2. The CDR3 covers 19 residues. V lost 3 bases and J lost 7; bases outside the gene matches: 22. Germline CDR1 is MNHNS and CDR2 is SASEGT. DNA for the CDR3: TGTGCCAGCAGTGAGCTCAGTATCGCCCCCAGCGGGGGGCCTAGGGAGCAGTACTTC. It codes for CASSELSIAPSGGPREQYF.

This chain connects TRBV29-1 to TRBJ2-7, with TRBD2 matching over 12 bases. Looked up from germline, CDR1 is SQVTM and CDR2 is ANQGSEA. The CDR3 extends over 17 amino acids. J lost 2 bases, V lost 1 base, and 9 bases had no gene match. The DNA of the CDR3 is TGCAGCGTTGAAGGGGACCCAACTAGCGGGGGGCCCTACGAGCAGTACTTC. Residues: CSVEGDPTSGGPYEQYF.

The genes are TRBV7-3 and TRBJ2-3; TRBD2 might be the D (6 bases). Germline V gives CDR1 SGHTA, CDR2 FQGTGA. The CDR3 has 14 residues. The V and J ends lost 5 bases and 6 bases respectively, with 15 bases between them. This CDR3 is CASSLTRRIDTQYF. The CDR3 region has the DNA TGTGCCAGCAGCCTGACTAGAAGGATTGATACGCAGTATTTT.

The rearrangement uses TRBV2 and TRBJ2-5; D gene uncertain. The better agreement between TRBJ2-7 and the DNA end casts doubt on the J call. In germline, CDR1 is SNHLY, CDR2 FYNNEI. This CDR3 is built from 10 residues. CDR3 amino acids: CASSGYEQYF. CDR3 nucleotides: TGTGCCAGCAGTGGCTACGAGCAGTACTTC.